These T cell receptor beta chains were read from a single sample in a study of cytomegalovirus exposure and HLA in healthy donors. The method was immunoSEQ multiplex PCR; TCRdb's version includes in-frame clones alone and lacks a portion of them. The sample contains about 270,000 clones, 86% of which appear only once. Sequenced material: PBMCs. The origin of the receptors is a woman between 18 and 30 years old in good health and CMV-seronegative. The CDR3 runs from the conserved cysteine through the conserved F or W. D genes are given only for firm matches. Expanded clones get a size class; other rows say once, few or many, or leave the size out.

D gene,clone size,J gene,V gene,CDR3 DNA,CDR3 protein
TRBD1,.,TRBJ2-7,TRBV14,TGTGCCAGCAGCCAAGATTTTATGACAGGGAACGAGCAGTACTTC,CASSQDFMTGNEQYF
TRBD2,.,TRBJ2-5,TRBV4-1,TGCGCCAGCAGCTCGGGACTAGCGTCTGAGACCCAGTACTTC,CASSSGLASETQYF
.,.,TRBJ1-2,TRBV6-5,TGTGCCAGCAGTTACTCGCGCAGGGGCTATGGCTACACCTTC,CASSYSRRGYGYTF
TRBD1,.,TRBJ1-2,TRBV6-5,TGTGCCAGCAGTTACTCGCCCGGGACAGACTATTATGGCTACACCTTC,CASSYSPGTDYYGYTF
.,.,TRBJ1-4,TRBV6-1,TGTGCCAGCAGTGAAGGGGGCCAGGTTCTTAATGAAAAACTGTTTTTT,CASSEGGQVLNEKLFF
TRBD1,few,TRBJ1-2,TRBV6-1,TGTGCCAGCAGCTCCGGGACAGACTATGGCTACACCTTC,CASSSGTDYGYTF
TRBD1,.,TRBJ1-2,TRBV19,TGTGCCAGCCTCCTGGGACAGGGGGGAAGTGGCTACACCTTC,CASLLGQGGSGYTF
TRBD2,.,TRBJ2-7,TRBV10-2,TGCGCCAGCAGTGGAACTAGCGGGAGGGCCTACGAGCAGTACTTC,CASSGTSGRAYEQYF
.,few,TRBJ1-2,TRBV7-9,TGTGCCAGCAGCTTATTCCCGGGGAATGGCTACACCTTC,CASSLFPGNGYTF
TRBD2,.,TRBJ2-7,TRBV27,TGTGCCAGCAGTTTTTGGGGGGGGACCTACGAGCAGTACTTC,CASSFWGGTYEQYF
TRBD2,.,TRBJ2-3,TRBV9,TGTGCCAGCAGAGGGGGAGCGGGAGGAACAGATACGCAGTATTTT,CASRGGAGGTDTQYF
TRBD1,.,TRBJ1-2,TRBV28,TGTGCCAGCAGACCGACAGGGGAGAGCTACACCTTC,CASRPTGESYTF
TRBD2,once,TRBJ2-7,TRBV7-9,TGTGCCAGCAGCTTCTCTAGCGGGGGGGCCGGCGAGCAGTACTTC,CASSFSSGGAGEQYF
TRBD2,.,TRBJ2-3,TRBV9,TGTGCCAGCAGCTCTCTAGGGAGCGGGAGGGCAGATACGCAGTATTTT,CASSSLGSGRADTQYF
.,.,TRBJ1-3,TRBV15,TGTGCCACCAGCAGAGGAAGGGGCTCTGGAAACACCATATATTTT,CATSRGRGSGNTIYF
TRBD2,.,TRBJ2-1,TRBV6-6,TGTGCCAGCAGTTTGACTAGCGGTAACTCCTACAATGAGCAGTTCTTC,CASSLTSGNSYNEQFF
.,.,TRBJ1-1,TRBV6-5,TGTGCCAGCAGTTACTCTCGGACAAGCGCTGAAGCTTTCTTT,CASSYSRTSAEAFF
TRBD1,.,TRBJ1-2,TRBV5-1,TGCGCCAGCAGCCCTGGGACAGGGTCCCAAGACTACACCTTC,CASSPGTGSQDYTF
TRBD2,.,TRBJ2-1,TRBV13,TGTGCCAGCAGCCTAACTAGCGCCAATGAGCAGTTCTTC,CASSLTSANEQFF
.,.,TRBJ1-1,TRBV7-6,TGTGCCAGCAGCTTAGGCTGGGGCGTAAACACTGAAGCTTTCTTT,CASSLGWGVNTEAFF
.,.,TRBJ2-1,TRBV7-3,TGTGCCAGCAGCCCTGACCAGGGTACCTACAATGAGCAGTTCTTC,CASSPDQGTYNEQFF
.,few,TRBJ2-7,TRBV25-1,TGTGCCAGCAGTGTAATGAGAGAGCAGTACTTC,CASSVMREQYF
TRBD1,once,TRBJ1-5,TRBV5-1,TGCGCCAGCAGCGACGACAGGGGGCAGCCCCAGCATTTT,CASSDDRGQPQHF
TRBD2,.,TRBJ2-7,TRBV13,TGTGCCAGCAGCTTAACGGCTTGGACTAGCGCTGCCGAGCAGTACTTC,CASSLTAWTSAAEQYF
.,.,TRBJ2-5,TRBV19,TGTGCCAGTAGTACCCAAGGGGGTAGGCACGAGACCCAGTACTTC,CASSTQGGRHETQYF
TRBD1,.,TRBJ2-5,TRBV6-1,TGTGCCAGCAGTGGACCGGCCAGGGGGCAAGAGACCCAGTACTTC,CASSGPARGQETQYF
TRBD1,.,TRBJ1-5,TRBV4-1,TGCGCCAGCAGCCGTGGACAGGGCTTCAATCAGCCCCAGCATTTT,CASSRGQGFNQPQHF
TRBD1,.,TRBJ1-2,TRBV27,TGTGCCAGCAGTTCCCCAACCAGGGGGTCCTATGGCTACACCTTC,CASSSPTRGSYGYTF
.,.,TRBJ2-5,TRBV28,TGTGCCAGCAGTTTCTCAGACAGGCCCAGTTGGACCCAGTACTTC,CASSFSDRPSWTQYF
.,.,TRBJ1-3,TRBV7-7,TGTGCTAGCAGCTTAAGCGGTTCTGCTGGAAACACCATATATTTT,CASSLSGSAGNTIYF
.,.,TRBJ2-7,TRBV5-1,TGCGCCAGCAGTACAACCCTAGGTTCCTACGAGCAGTACTTC,CASSTTLGSYEQYF
TRBD1,.,TRBJ1-5,TRBV2,TGTGCCAGCTCGGACAGGGATCGACTTCAGCCCCAGCATTTT,CASSDRDRLQPQHF
.,.,TRBJ1-5,TRBV7-6,TGTGCCAGCAGCTTAGGTCCGAATCAGCCCCAGCATTTT,CASSLGPNQPQHF
.,once,TRBJ2-7,TRBV5-1,TGCGCCAGCAGCTTGGACTCCAAGTCACGCGAGCAGTACTTC,CASSLDSKSREQYF
.,.,TRBJ2-2,TRBV4-1,TGCGCCAGCAGAGGGGGACCGGCGAACACCGGGGAGCTGTTTTTT,CASRGGPANTGELFF
TRBD1,.,TRBJ2-1,TRBV2,TGTGCCAGTGAGGACAGGGGACGTGAGCAGTTCTTC,CASEDRGREQFF
.,.,TRBJ1-5,TRBV2,TGTGCCAGCAGTGAGACTACAGGGCCTCAGCCCCAGCATTTT,CASSETTGPQPQHF
.,.,TRBJ2-1,TRBV5-4,TGTGCCAGCAGCTTCCAGGGATTATACAATGAGCAGTTCTTC,CASSFQGLYNEQFF
.,.,TRBJ1-5,TRBV19,TGTGCCAGTAGCCCGATAGGACTGCTTAGCAATCAGCCCCAGCATTTT,CASSPIGLLSNQPQHF
.,.,TRBJ1-3,TRBV10-3,TGTGCCATCAGTGACTCCACAGGGCGCGGCTCTGGAAACACCATATATTTT,CAISDSTGRGSGNTIYF
.,few,TRBJ1-5,TRBV10-1,TGCGCCAGCACGGGATCCAATCAGCCCCAGCATTTT,CASTGSNQPQHF
.,.,TRBJ1-2,TRBV7-9,TGTGCCAGCAGCTTAGAGCAGACTATCTATGGCTACACCTTC,CASSLEQTIYGYTF
.,once,TRBJ2-3,TRBV7-6,TGTGCCAGCAGCTTAGCGTTGCGGGGCGGCACAGATACGCAGTATTTT,CASSLALRGGTDTQYF
.,.,TRBJ1-2,TRBV21-1,TGTGCCAGCAGCAAAGTGGGACAGGGGCAGGACTATGGCTACACCTTC,CASSKVGQGQDYGYTF
TRBD1,.,TRBJ1-2,TRBV28,TGTGCCAGCAGATCAGGGGGCGCAGGTCCGAGCTACACCTTC,CASRSGGAGPSYTF
TRBD1,.,TRBJ2-2,TRBV29-1,TGCAGCGTCCGCGGTGACAGGGCCGGGGAGCTGTTTTTT,CSVRGDRAGELFF
TRBD2,.,TRBJ2-3,TRBV9,TGTGCCAGCAGCGGGAGCGGAGCGGGGGAAGACACAGATACGCAGTATTTT,CASSGSGAGEDTDTQYF
TRBD1,once,TRBJ1-5,TRBV30,TGTGCCTGGAGCCAAAACAGGGGAGGTCAGCCCCAGCATTTT,CAWSQNRGGQPQHF
TRBD1,.,TRBJ2-2,TRBV4-3,TGCGCCAGCAGCCTCCTGATAGGGGGCGCACGCGGGGAGCTGTTTTTT,CASSLLIGGARGELFF